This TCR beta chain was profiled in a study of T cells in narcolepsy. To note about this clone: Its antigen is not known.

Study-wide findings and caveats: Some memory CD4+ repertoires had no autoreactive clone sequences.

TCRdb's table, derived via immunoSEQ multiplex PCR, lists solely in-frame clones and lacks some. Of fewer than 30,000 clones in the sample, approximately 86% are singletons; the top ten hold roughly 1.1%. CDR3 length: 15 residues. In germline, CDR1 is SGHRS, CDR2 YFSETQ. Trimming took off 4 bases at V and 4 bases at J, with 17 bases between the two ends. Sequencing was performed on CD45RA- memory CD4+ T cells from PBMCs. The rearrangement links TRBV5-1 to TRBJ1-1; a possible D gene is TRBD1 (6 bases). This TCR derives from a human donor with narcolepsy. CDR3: CASSIRTDRVTEAFF. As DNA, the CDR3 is TGCGCCAGCAGCATCAGGACAGATCGGGTCACTGAAGCTTTCTTT.